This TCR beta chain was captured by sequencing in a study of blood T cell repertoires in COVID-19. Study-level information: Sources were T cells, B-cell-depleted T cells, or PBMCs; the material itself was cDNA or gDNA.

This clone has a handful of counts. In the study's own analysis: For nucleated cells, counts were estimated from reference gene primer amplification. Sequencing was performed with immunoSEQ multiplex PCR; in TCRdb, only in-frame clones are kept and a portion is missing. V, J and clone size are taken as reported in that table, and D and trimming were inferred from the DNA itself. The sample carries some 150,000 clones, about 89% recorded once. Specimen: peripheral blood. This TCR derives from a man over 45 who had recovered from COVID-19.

This CDR3 reads CASRGGQGHSPLHF. DNA of the CDR3: TGTGCCAGCAGAGGGGGACAGGGGCATTCACCCCTCCACTTT. This chain connects TRBV2 to TRBJ1-6; 10 bases match TRBD1. The germline V gene encodes CDR1 SNHLY and CDR2 FYNNEI. V lost 6 bases to trimming and J lost 8 bases; unmatched junction nucleotides: 4. The CDR3 has 14 residues.